What follows are 31 T cell receptor beta chains derived from one specimen sequenced in a study of cytomegalovirus exposure and HLA in healthy donors. The protocol was immunoSEQ multiplex PCR, while the TCRdb copy is restricted to in-frame clones and leaves out a portion. Here the sample spans some 170,000 clones, approximately 89% being singletons. The sample comprised PBMCs. The receptors shown here come from a man aged 18 to 29 in good health and CMV-seropositive.

The CDR3 spells CASSIGGGYSGNTIYF. DNA for the CDR3: TGTGCCAGCAGCATAGGGGGGGGATACTCTGGAAACACCATATATTTT. The chain couples TRBV11-2 to TRBJ1-3; maybe TRBD1 (6 bases). CDR1 and CDR2 from the germline V gene are SGHAT and FQNNGV. V lost 5 bases to trimming and J lost 0 bases, with 14 bases between them. This CDR3 has 16 residues.

This clone was found a few times. The chain links TRBV28 to TRBJ1-4; no clear D. V was cut by 3 bases and J by 8 bases, with 10 bases left in between. The CDR3 covers 13 residues. Looked up from germline, CDR1 is MDHEN and CDR2 is SYDVKM. CDR3 amino acids: CASSFTQSEKLFF. CDR3 DNA: TGTGCCAGCAGTTTCACACAATCCGAAAAACTGTTTTTT.

The chain links TRBV18 to TRBJ2-1; a possible D gene is TRBD2 (6 bases). Germline V gene sequence: CDR1 KGHSH, CDR2 LQKENI. The CDR3 extends over 15 amino acids. V gave up 5 bases and J gave up 0 bases, with 11 bases separating them. CDR3 sequence reads: CASSSGTFSYNEQFF. The DNA for the CDR3 is TGTGCCAGCTCATCCGGGACTTTCTCCTACAATGAGCAGTTCTTC.

The V gene is TRBV7-3, the J gene TRBJ2-6; D is undetermined. CDR3 length: 15 residues. From germline, CDR1 is SGHTA and CDR2 FQGTGA. V was shortened by 5 bases and J by 2 bases, with 10 bases between the two germline ends. CDR3 sequence reads: CASSIRGAGANVLTF. The DNA for the CDR3 is TGTGCCAGCAGCATAAGAGGAGCTGGGGCCAACGTCCTGACTTTC.

The chain uses TRBV7-9 and TRBJ2-5; a possible D gene is TRBD2 (5 bases). V was clipped by 5 bases and J by 7 bases, with 11 bases between them. Germline CDR1 is SEHNR and CDR2 is FQNEAQ (reference sequence). The CDR3 extends over 12 amino acids. Written as DNA, the CDR3 is TGTGCCAGCAGCCAAACCGAGGGGACCCAGTACTTC. Protein product: CASSQTEGTQYF.

This chain uses TRBV29-1 with TRBJ1-1; D gene ambiguous. Germline V CDR1 and CDR2: SQVTM, ANQGSEA. The V and J ends lost 6 bases and 3 bases respectively, with 14 bases between them. The CDR3 has 13 amino acids. CDR3 sequence reads: CSVTLLRDTEAFF. The CDR3 region has the DNA TGCAGCGTCACACTTTTACGGGACACTGAAGCTTTCTTT.

V is TRBV5-5 and J is TRBJ2-3; 9 bases are shared with TRBD1. CDR1 and CDR2 from the germline V gene are SGHKS and YYEKEE (reference sequence). CDR3 size: 15 residues. V was pared by 4 bases and J by 1 base, with 4 bases of the junction left unmatched. The CDR3 loop reads CASSPRTGGTDTQYF. CDR3 nucleotide sequence: TGTGCCAGCAGCCCAAGGACAGGGGGCACAGATACGCAGTATTTT.

This chain links TRBV6-6 with TRBJ2-2; no reliable D call. The CDR3 has 14 residues. V dropped 7 bases and J dropped 6 bases, with 15 bases sitting between them. CDR1 is MNHNY, CDR2 SVGAGI, per germline (reference sequence). DNA of the CDR3: TGTGCCAGCACCCCACAGCAAACGGCCGGGGAGCTGTTTTTT. This translates into CASTPQQTAGELFF.

This sequence joins TRBV13 and TRBJ1-2; D is possibly TRBD1 (6 bases). CDR3 length: 15 residues. The germline V gene encodes CDR1 PRHDT and CDR2 FYEKMQ (reference sequence). The V end lost 4 bases, the J end lost 5 bases, and 17 bases lay between the germline ends. The CDR3 protein is CASSSNLDRLYGYTF. DNA for the CDR3: TGTGCCAGCAGCTCAAACCTCGACAGGCTATATGGCTACACCTTC.

This clone was seen a handful of times. The DNA for the CDR3 is TGTGCCAGCAGCCTAGCGAGCACCGGGGAGCTGTTTTTT. Translated: CASSLASTGELFF. The chain has TRBV27 and TRBJ2-2; possibly TRBD2 for D (6 bases). The germline CDR1 and CDR2 sequences are MNHEY and SMNVEV (reference sequence). The germline V and J ends were trimmed by 6 bases and 4 bases, with 9 bases remaining between them. The CDR3 spans 13 residues.

A few counts support this clone. The chain is built from TRBV28 and TRBJ1-2; the D is unclear. V was trimmed by 2 bases and J by 4 bases, leaving 5 bases between them. The CDR3 extends over 12 amino acids. The V gene's germline CDR1 is MDHEN and CDR2 SYDVKM. As DNA, the CDR3 is TGTGCCAGCAGTTTACCTGTCTATGGCTACACCTTC. It translates to CASSLPVYGYTF.

The CDR3 DNA sequence: TGTGCCAGCAGCCGGGGAGAAGTGACGGGGCAGTTCTTC. It specifies CASSRGEVTGQFF. The gene calls are TRBV11-2 and TRBJ2-1; possible D gene TRBD2, 5 bases. Per germline, CDR1 SGHAT and CDR2 FQNNGV. V lost 5 bases, J lost 12 bases, and 17 bases lay in between. The CDR3 is 13 residues long.

The CDR3 sequence is CASSQDTAASSYNEQFF. The CDR3 DNA is TGCGCCAGCAGCCAAGATACAGCGGCGAGCTCCTACAATGAGCAGTTCTTC. The V and J genes are TRBV4-3 and TRBJ2-1; D might be TRBD2 (5 bases). The germline V gene has CDR1 LGHNA and CDR2 YSLEER. This CDR3 contains 17 residues. V gave up 0 bases and J gave up 0 bases, with 12 bases separating them.

This clone was seen a handful of times. The chain recombines TRBV4-2 with TRBJ2-7; TRBD2 aligns across 9 bases. Trimming took 1 base from V and 2 from J; bases not matched to a gene: 0. The length of the CDR3 is 14 residues. Looked up from germline, CDR1 is LGHNA and CDR2 is YNFKEQ. The CDR3 sequence is CASSQASGAYEQYF. The CDR3 DNA reads TGTGCCAGCAGCCAAGCTAGCGGGGCCTACGAGCAGTACTTC.

This chain joins TRBV4-3 and TRBJ2-7; 7 bases are a match to TRBD2. Per the germline V gene, CDR1 is LGHNA and CDR2 is YSLEER. This CDR3 is 15 amino acids long. The J segment lost 6 bases and the V segment lost 0 bases, leaving 8 bases of the junction unmatched. The CDR3 DNA reads as TGCGCCAGCAGCCAAGATTTGAGACTAGCTGGCGAGCAGTACTTC. Translating gives CASSQDLRLAGEQYF.

The chain combines TRBV28 with TRBJ2-6, with no clear D. V lost 2 bases and J 1 base, leaving 6 bases between the germline ends. The CDR3 sequence is 15 residues long. Per the germline V gene, CDR1 is MDHEN and CDR2 is SYDVKM. CDR3 protein: CASSLAESGANVLTF. The CDR3 nucleotides are TGTGCCAGCAGTTTAGCGGAGTCTGGGGCCAACGTCCTGACTTTC.

The V gene is TRBV15, the J gene TRBJ2-3; 11 bases map to TRBD2. Germline V lookup: CDR1 LNHNV, CDR2 YYDKDF (reference sequence). The CDR3 spans 15 residues. After removal of 5 bases from V and 7 bases from J, the junction contained 8 bases not matched to a gene. In DNA form, the CDR3 reads TGTGCCACCAGCCTCAGAGGGACTAGCGGTTATACGCAGTATTTT. Its translation: CATSLRGTSGYTQYF.

The chain joins TRBV2 to TRBJ2-3; tentatively, D is TRBD2 (5 bases). The CDR3 length is 16 residues. The V end lost 6 bases, the J end lost 4 bases, and 20 bases lay between the germline ends. CDR1 SNHLY and CDR2 FYNNEI come from the germline V gene. The CDR3 region has the DNA TGTGCCAGCAGCCAAGGCGAGGGATCCGTCCCAGATACGCAGTATTTT. The encoded protein is CASSQGEGSVPDTQYF.

Worth noting for this clone: This sample includes further DNA sequences coding for the same CDR3. The chain links TRBV7-2 to TRBJ2-5; D might be TRBD1 (5 bases). The CDR3 runs to 14 residues. Deletions cut 0 bases from V and 1 base from J, with 6 bases between. Germline-derived CDR1 and CDR2 are SGHTA and FQGNSA. For the CDR3, the DNA is TGTGCCAGCAGCTTAGCGGGGCTCCAAGAGACCCAGTACTTC. This translates into CASSLAGLQETQYF.

The CDR3 protein is CASSPPAGGSYNEQFF. CDR3 nucleotides: TGTGCCAGCTCACCGCCCGCGGGCGGCTCCTACAATGAGCAGTTCTTC. This sequence joins TRBV18 and TRBJ2-1, with a tentative D call TRBD2 (5 bases). This CDR3 is built from 16 residues. CDR1 and CDR2 from the germline V gene are KGHSH and LQKENI. The V end was cut by 3 bases, the J end by 0 bases, with 12 bases between. Using reference TRBV18 and TRBJ2-1 for the parts outside the CDR3, the full variable domain is NAGVMQNPRHLVRRRGQEARLRCSPMKGHSHVYWYRQLPEEGLKFMVYLQKENIIDESGMPKERFSAEFPKEGPSILRIQQVVRGDSAAYFCASSPPAGGSYNEQFFGPGTRLTVL.

V and J are TRBV7-2 and TRBJ1-4; TRBD1 is a possible D gene (6 bases). The ends were cut back, 6 bases at V and 5 bases at J, with 13 bases in the middle. Germline lookup yields CDR1 SGHTA and CDR2 FQGNSA. The CDR3 loop spans 14 amino acids. The CDR3 loop reads CASSGRGGNEKLFF. The CDR3 coding sequence is TGTGCCAGCAGTGGCAGGGGAGGGAATGAAAAACTGTTTTTT.

The chain joins TRBV4-1 to TRBJ2-2; TRBD1 might be the D (6 bases). Deletions cut 2 bases from V and 4 bases from J, with 14 bases between. CDR1 is MGHRA and CDR2 is YSYEKL in the germline V gene. This CDR3 comprises 16 residues. DNA of the CDR3: TGCGCCAGCAGCCAACTCCGAGGACAGCTCACCGGGGAGCTGTTTTTT. The encoded protein is CASSQLRGQLTGELFF.

This clone appeared a single time. This sequence joins TRBV5-1 and TRBJ2-7, with 7 bases that match TRBD1. The CDR3 has 14 amino acids. The trim removed 5 bases at V and 5 bases at J, leaving 10 bases unmatched. Germline CDR1 reads SGHRS; CDR2 reads YFSETQ. The DNA of the CDR3 is TGCGCCAGCAGACACGACAGGGCCTGGGACGAGCAGTACTTC. It specifies CASRHDRAWDEQYF. Full variable domain (missing parts from reference TRBV5-1 and TRBJ2-7): KAGVTQTPRYLIKTRGQQVTLSCSPISGHRSVSWYQQTPGQGLQFLFEYFSETQRNKGNFPGRFSGRQFSNSRSEMNVSTLELGDSALYLCASRHDRAWDEQYFGPGTRLTVT.

This clone was counted a single time. The chain carries TRBV19 and TRBJ2-7, with 8 bases matching TRBD1. The CDR3 consists of 14 residues. V shed 5 bases, J shed 3 bases, and the junction held 6 bases outside the gene matches. Germline-derived CDR1 and CDR2 are LNHDA and SQIVND (reference sequence). The CDR3 loop is CASSPRDRFYEQYF. The CDR3 nucleotides are TGTGCCAGTAGTCCGAGGGACAGGTTCTACGAGCAGTACTTC. The whole variable domain, remainder taken from reference TRBV19 and TRBJ2-7, is DGGITQSPKYLFRKEGQNVTLSCEQNLNHDAMYWYRQDPGQGLRLIYYSQIVNDFQKGDIAEGYSVSREKKESFPLTVTSAQKNPTAFYLCASSPRDRFYEQYFGPGTRLTVT.

This chain links TRBV19 with TRBJ2-7, with a tentative D call TRBD2 (6 bases). Germline CDR1 reads LNHDA; CDR2 reads SQIVND (reference sequence). Trimming removed 4 bases from V and 2 bases from J, with 15 bases in between. This CDR3 spans 15 amino acids. The DNA for the CDR3 is TGTGCCAGTAGTACCACTAGCCGGGCCCCCTACGAGCAGTACTTC. Translated, it gives CASSTTSRAPYEQYF.

The chain uses TRBV9 and TRBJ2-2, with 10 nucleotides matching TRBD1. Germline V lookup: CDR1 SGDLS, CDR2 YYNGEE. The CDR3 contains 15 residues. V shed 7 bases and J 1 base; nucleotides not matched to a gene: 4. CDR3 amino acids: CASGGQGRNTGELFF. In nucleotides, the CDR3 is TGTGCCAGCGGGGGACAGGGGAGGAACACCGGGGAGCTGTTTTTT.

A remark on this clone: This sample includes further DNA sequences coding for the same CDR3. The J gene is TRBJ2-5, the V gene TRBV28; 9 bases align to TRBD1. Germline assignment: CDR1 MDHEN and CDR2 SYDVKM. J was trimmed by 5 bases and V by 5 bases; bases with no gene match: 6. This CDR3 is built from 14 residues. The CDR3 is CASSTTGGAETQYF. For the CDR3, the DNA is TGTGCCAGCAGTACCACAGGGGGCGCGGAGACCCAGTACTTC.

This clone has more than one count but fewer than ten. V gene TRBV9 combines with J gene TRBJ2-7; D is unclear. This CDR3 is built from 15 residues. In germline, CDR1 is SGDLS, CDR2 YYNGEE. Deletions cut 4 bases from V and 3 bases from J, with 17 bases between. CDR3 sequence reads: CASSISEATLYEQYF. The CDR3 DNA is TGTGCCAGCAGCATATCAGAGGCAACGCTCTACGAGCAGTACTTC.

The V call is TRBV30, the J call TRBJ2-7, with TRBD2 identical over 10 bases. This CDR3 has 15 amino acids. Germline V CDR1 and CDR2: GTSNPN, SVGIG (reference sequence). V trimming: 3 bases; J trimming: 6 bases; junction bases outside the gene matches: 11. CDR3 in amino acids: CAWRGLSGREGEQYF. In DNA, the CDR3 is TGTGCCTGGAGGGGTTTAAGCGGGAGGGAAGGCGAGCAGTACTTC.

The J gene is TRBJ2-5, the V gene TRBV15, with D possibly TRBD1 on 5 matching bases. Trimming shortened V by 0 bases and J by 4 bases, and 15 bases separated the two germline ends. Germline V gives CDR1 LNHNV, CDR2 YYDKDF (reference sequence). The length of the CDR3 is 16 residues. Written as DNA, the CDR3 is TGTGCCACCAGCAGAGATCTTAGTGGCAGGGTAGAGACCCAGTACTTC. This codes for CATSRDLSGRVETQYF.

The J gene is TRBJ1-2, the V gene TRBV9, with a tentative D call TRBD1 (6 bases). V was shortened by 3 bases and J by 6 bases, with 9 bases between the two germline ends. Germline loops: CDR1 SGDLS, CDR2 YYNGEE. The CDR3 contains 12 residues. The CDR3 loop reads CASSDRVHGYTF. The CDR3 nucleotides are TGTGCCAGCAGCGACAGGGTTCATGGCTACACCTTC. The whole variable domain, filled in from reference TRBV9 and TRBJ1-2, reads DSGVTQTPKHLITATGQRVTLRCSPRSGDLSVYWYQQSLDQGLQFLIQYYNGEERAKGNILERFSAQQFPDLHSELNLSSLELGDSALYFCASSDRVHGYTFGSGTRLTVV.